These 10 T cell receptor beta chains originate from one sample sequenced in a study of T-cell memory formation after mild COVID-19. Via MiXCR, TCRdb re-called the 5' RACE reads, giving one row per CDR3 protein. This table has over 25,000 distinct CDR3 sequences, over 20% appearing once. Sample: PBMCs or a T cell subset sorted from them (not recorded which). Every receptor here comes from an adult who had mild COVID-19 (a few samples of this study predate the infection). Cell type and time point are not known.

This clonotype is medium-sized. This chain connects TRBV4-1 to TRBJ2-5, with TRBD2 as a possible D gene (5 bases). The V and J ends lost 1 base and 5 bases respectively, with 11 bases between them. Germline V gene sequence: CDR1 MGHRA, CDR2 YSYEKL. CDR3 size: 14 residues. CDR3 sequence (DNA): TGCGCCAGCAGCCAAGTCGGGGAATTGGAGACCCAGTACTTC. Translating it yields CASSQVGELETQYF.

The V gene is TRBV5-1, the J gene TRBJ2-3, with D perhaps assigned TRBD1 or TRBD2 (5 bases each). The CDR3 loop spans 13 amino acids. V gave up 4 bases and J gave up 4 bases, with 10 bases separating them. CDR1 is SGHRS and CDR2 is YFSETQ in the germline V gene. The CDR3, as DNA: TGCGCCAGCAGCGGGGACGTTGCAGATACGCAGTATTTT. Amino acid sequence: CASSGDVADTQYF. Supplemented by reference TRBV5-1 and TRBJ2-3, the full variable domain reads KAGVTQTPRYLIKTRGQQVTLSCSPISGHRSVSWYQQTPGQGLQFLFEYFSETQRNKGNFPGRFSGRQFSNSRSEMNVSTLELGDSALYLCASSGDVADTQYFGPGTRLTVL.

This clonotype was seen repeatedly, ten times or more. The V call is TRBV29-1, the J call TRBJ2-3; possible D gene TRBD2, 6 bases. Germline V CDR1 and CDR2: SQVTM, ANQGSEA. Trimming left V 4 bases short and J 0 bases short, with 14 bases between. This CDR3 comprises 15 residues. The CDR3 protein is CSVAAGSQSTDTQYF. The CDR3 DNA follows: TGCAGCGTTGCGGCGGGGTCTCAGAGCACAGATACGCAGTATTTT.

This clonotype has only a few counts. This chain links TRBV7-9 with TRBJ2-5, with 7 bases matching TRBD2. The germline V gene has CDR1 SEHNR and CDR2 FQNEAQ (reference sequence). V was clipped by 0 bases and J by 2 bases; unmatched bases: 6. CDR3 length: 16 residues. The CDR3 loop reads CASSLARDYLQETQYF. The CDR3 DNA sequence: TGTGCCAGCAGCTTAGCCCGGGACTACCTTCAAGAGACCCAGTACTTC.

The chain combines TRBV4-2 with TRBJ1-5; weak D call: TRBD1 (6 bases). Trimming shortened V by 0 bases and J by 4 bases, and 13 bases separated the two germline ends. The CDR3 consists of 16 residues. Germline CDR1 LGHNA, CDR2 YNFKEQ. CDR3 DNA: TGTGCCAGCAGCCAAGAATTGGGGGCCTGGAATCAGCCCCAGCATTTT. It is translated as CASSQELGAWNQPQHF.

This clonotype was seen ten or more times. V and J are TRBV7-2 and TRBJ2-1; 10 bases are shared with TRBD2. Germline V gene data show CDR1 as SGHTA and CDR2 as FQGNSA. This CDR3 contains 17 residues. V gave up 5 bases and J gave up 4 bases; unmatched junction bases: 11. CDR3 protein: CASSPAGSGRGYNEQFF. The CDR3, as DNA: TGTGCCAGCAGCCCGGCGGGGAGCGGGAGGGGTTACAATGAGCAGTTCTTC.

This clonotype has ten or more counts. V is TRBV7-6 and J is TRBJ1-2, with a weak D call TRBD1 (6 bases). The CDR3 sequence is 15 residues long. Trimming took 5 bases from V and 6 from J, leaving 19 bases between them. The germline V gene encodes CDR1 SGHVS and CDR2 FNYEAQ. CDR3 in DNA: TGTGCCAGCAGCCCGAGAGAGACAGGATTAAATGGCTACACCTTC. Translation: CASSPRETGLNGYTF.

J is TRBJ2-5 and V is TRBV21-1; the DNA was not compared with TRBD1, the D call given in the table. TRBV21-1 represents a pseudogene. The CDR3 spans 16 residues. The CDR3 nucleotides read TGTGCCAGCCGGACAGTATTTTCTCCAACCAAAGAGACCCAGTACTTC. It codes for CASRTVFSPTKETQYF.

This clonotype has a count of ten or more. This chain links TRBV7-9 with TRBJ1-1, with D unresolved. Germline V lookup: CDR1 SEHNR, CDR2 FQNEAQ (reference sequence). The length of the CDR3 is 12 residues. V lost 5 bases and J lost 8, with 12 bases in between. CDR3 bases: TGTGCCAGCAGCCCTGTCGTGTCGGAAGCTTTCTTT. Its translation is CASSPVVSEAFF.

The CDR3 bases are TGCAGCGTTCTGGACAGGGGCTACGAGCAGTACTTC. This gives the protein CSVLDRGYEQYF. The rearrangement joins TRBV29-1 to TRBJ2-7, with 9 bases fitting TRBD1. Trimming removed 5 bases from V and 3 bases from J; junction bases left unmatched: 2. This CDR3 comprises 12 residues. Germline V gene sequence: CDR1 SQVTM, CDR2 ANQGSEA.